The 23 T cell receptor beta chains below come from one sample, sequenced in a study of vaccination effects on CD4 cells after COVID-19. No antigen is known for these receptors. CD4+ T cells specific for antigen were expanded with viral peptide pools by the ViraFEST assay before sequencing. Culture proceeded for 9 to 11 days, and CD4+ T cells were then isolated. SARS-CoV-2 infected the person between March and December 2020, as confirmed by PCR. Measured with immunoSEQ multiplex PCR; TCRdb has only the in-frame clones, and not every one. Of around 37,000 clones listed, roughly 73% are singletons. Here the sequenced sample was CD4+ T cells from PBMCs cultured with a peptide pool, taken before COVID-19 vaccination. These receptors originate from a human donor who had a prior SARS-CoV-2 infection.

The rearrangement joins TRBV6-5 to TRBJ1-1, with a possible D match to TRBD1 (6 bases). The V end was cut by 7 bases, the J end by 1 base, with 16 bases between. CDR3 length: 15 amino acids. From germline, CDR1 is MNHEY and CDR2 SVGAGI. As DNA, the CDR3 is TGTGCCAGCAACCCCCTCGGGGGCAAGAACACTGAAGCTTTCTTT. Translated: CASNPLGGKNTEAFF.

This clone was observed a handful of times. The chain is built from TRBV3-1 (or the pseudogene TRBV3-2) and TRBJ1-1; D gene uncertain. Per germline, CDR1 LGHDT and CDR2 YNNKEL (reference sequence). V shed 1 base and J shed 8 bases, with 11 bases lying between them. The CDR3 is 13 amino acids. CDR3 nucleotides: TGTGCCAGCAGCCAAGGGGAGCGGAGGGAAGCTTTCTTT. It codes for CASSQGERREAFF.

CDR3 in amino acids: CASSSKTGGNYGYTF. Here the CDR3 DNA reads TGTGCCAGCAGTTCGAAGACAGGGGGTAACTATGGCTACACCTTC. The chain carries TRBV5-4 and TRBJ1-2, with 9 positions matching TRBD1. This CDR3 contains 15 residues. Germline CDR1 and CDR2: SGHNT and YYREEE (reference sequence). J lost 1 base, V lost 5 bases, and 6 bases had no gene match.

This chain uses TRBV6-4 with TRBJ2-7, with a tentative D call TRBD1 (5 bases). The germline V gene has CDR1 MRHNA and CDR2 SNTAGT. Trimming took off 0 bases at V and 5 bases at J, with 17 bases between the two ends. The CDR3 runs 16 residues. CDR3 bases: TGTGCCAGCAGTGACTCGAATGTCTCAGGGTCCCACGAGCAGTACTTC. Translation gives CASSDSNVSGSHEQYF.

In regard to this clone: One end of the junction varies from germline; a read error may be responsible. The chain joins TRBV7-7 to TRBJ2-2, with 11 nucleotides matching TRBD2. This CDR3 contains 16 residues. Germline CDR1 SSHAT, CDR2 FNYEAQ (reference sequence). The DNA for the CDR3 is TGTGCTAGCAGCCAACTAGCGGGGGCAAACACCGGGGAGCTGTTTTTT. Its translation: CASSQLAGANTGELFF. The full variable domain, its missing parts supplied by reference TRBV7-7 and TRBJ2-2, is GAGVSQSPRYKVTKRGQDVTLRCDPISSHATLYWYQQALGQGPEFLTYFNYEAQPDKSGLPSDRFSAERPEGSISTLTIQRTEQRDSAMYRCASSQLAGANTGELFFGEGSRLTVL.

The rearrangement links TRBV4-2 to TRBJ2-1; TRBD2 matches 11 bases. There are 16 residues in the CDR3. Germline assignment: CDR1 LGHNA and CDR2 YNFKEQ. Trimming took 1 base from V and 7 from J; bases not matched to a gene: 6. Here the CDR3 DNA reads TGTGCCAGCAGCCAAGCTATGACTAGCGGGAAGAATGAGCAGTTCTTC. This sequence encodes CASSQAMTSGKNEQFF.

The chain carries TRBV5-1 and TRBJ2-7; D not resolved. Germline V CDR1 and CDR2: SGHRS, YFSETQ. The CDR3 spans 13 residues. Trimming pared 0 bases from V and 3 bases from J, leaving 7 bases between. CDR3 sequence: CASSLADGYEQYF. DNA for the CDR3: TGCGCCAGCAGCTTGGCGGACGGCTACGAGCAGTACTTC. Using reference TRBV5-1 and TRBJ2-7 for the parts outside the CDR3, the full variable domain is KAGVTQTPRYLIKTRGQQVTLSCSPISGHRSVSWYQQTPGQGLQFLFEYFSETQRNKGNFPGRFSGRQFSNSRSEMNVSTLELGDSALYLCASSLADGYEQYFGPGTRLTVT.

The V call is TRBV20-1, the J call TRBJ2-5; 8 bases map to TRBD2. Germline V gives CDR1 DFQATT, CDR2 SNEGSKA (reference sequence). Germline trimming cut 3 bases from V and 2 bases from J; bases unmatched to any gene: 8. The CDR3 spans 15 residues. In DNA, the CDR3 is TGCAGTGCTAGTCGGTTCGGGGGGGCTCAAGAGACCCAGTACTTC. Translation: CSASRFGGAQETQYF.

V and J are TRBV7-9 and TRBJ2-2, with 8 bases fitting TRBD1. This CDR3 has 15 residues. Trimming at V came to 5 bases and at J to 6 bases, leaving 8 bases not matched to a gene. Looked up from germline, CDR1 is SEHNR and CDR2 is FQNEAQ (reference sequence). The CDR3 protein is CASSLSAGGSGELFF. CDR3 coding DNA: TGTGCCAGCAGCCTCAGTGCAGGGGGCTCCGGGGAGCTGTTTTTT.

This clone has only a few counts. The chain has TRBV24-1 and TRBJ2-7; 11 bases map to TRBD2. Germline V CDR1 and CDR2: KGHDR, SFDVKD. Trimming cost V 4 bases and J 0 bases; bases outside gene matches: 4. This CDR3 region has 16 residues. CDR3 coding DNA: TGTGCCACCAGTGACCCCGGGACTAGCGGCTCCTACGAGCAGTACTTC. This encodes CATSDPGTSGSYEQYF.

This chain joins TRBV5-1 and TRBJ2-7; TRBD2 matches 11 bases. Germline V lookup: CDR1 SGHRS, CDR2 YFSETQ. V was clipped by 4 bases and J by 4 bases; unmatched bases: 7. The CDR3 runs 15 residues. The CDR3 loop reads CASSPGLAVPYEQYF. The CDR3 coding sequence is TGCGCCAGCAGCCCGGGACTAGCGGTTCCGTACGAGCAGTACTTC.

The chain uses TRBV7-3 and TRBJ2-2; 10 bases align to TRBD1. This CDR3 spans 14 amino acids. Unmatched junction bases numbered 4, after V lost 5 bases and J lost 7 bases. Germline V gene sequence: CDR1 SGHTA, CDR2 FQGTGA. The DNA of the CDR3 is TGTGCCAGCAGCCGACAGGGGGCGGGCGGGGAGCTGTTTTTT. Encoded protein: CASSRQGAGGELFF. The variable domain in full, with the rest retrieved from reference TRBV7-3 and TRBJ2-2, is GAGVSQTPSNKVTEKGKYVELRCDPISGHTALYWYRQSLGQGPEFLIYFQGTGAADDSGLPNDRFFAVRPEGSVSTLKIQRTERGDSAVYLCASSRQGAGGELFFGEGSRLTVL.

V usage is TRBV24-1 and J usage is TRBJ1-5; D perhaps matches TRBD1 (5 bases). Germline CDR1 reads KGHDR; CDR2 reads SFDVKD. The V gene lost 5 bases and the J gene lost 6 bases, with 13 bases spanning the gap. This CDR3 spans 14 amino acids. CDR3 bases: TGTGCCACCAGTGGTAACAGAGGGACTCAGCCCCAGCATTTT. Protein: CATSGNRGTQPQHF.

The chain recombines TRBV7-6 with TRBJ2-1, with 7 bases that match TRBD2. Germline values: CDR1 SGHVS, CDR2 FNYEAQ. V gave up 3 bases and J gave up 0 bases; unmatched junction bases: 2. This CDR3 spans 15 amino acids. CDR3 in amino acids: CASSLWTSSYNEQFF. The CDR3 nucleotides read TGTGCCAGCAGCTTGTGGACTAGCTCCTACAATGAGCAGTTCTTC. The full variable domain, its missing parts supplied by reference TRBV7-6 and TRBJ2-1, is GAGVSQSPRYKVTKRGQDVALRCDPISGHVSLYWYRQALGQGPEFLTYFNYEAQQDKSGLPNDRFSAERPEGSISTLTIQRTEQRDSAMYRCASSLWTSSYNEQFFGPGTRLTVL.

This chain links TRBV18 with TRBJ1-5; perhaps TRBD1 as D (5 bases). CDR3 length: 17 residues. V dropped 6 bases and J dropped 3 bases, with 21 bases sitting between them. Germline values: CDR1 KGHSH, CDR2 LQKENI. The CDR3 reads CASSKMSPGFNNQPQHF. CDR3 coding DNA: TGTGCCAGCTCTAAGATGTCCCCAGGGTTTAACAATCAGCCCCAGCATTTT.

The count of this clone is one. V gene TRBV3-1 (or the pseudogene TRBV3-2) combines with J gene TRBJ2-2; possibly TRBD1 for D (6 bases). This CDR3 is 22 amino acids long. CDR1 and CDR2 (germline): LGHDT, YNNKEL (reference sequence). Trimming stripped 3 bases from V and 3 bases from J, with 32 bases between. The CDR3 sequence: CASSQMTPGQKSASIHTGELFF. In DNA, the CDR3 is TGTGCCAGCAGCCAGATGACCCCGGGACAAAAAAGCGCCTCTATTCACACCGGGGAGCTGTTTTTT.

The CDR3 nucleotides read TGTGCCATCAGGCTAGCGGGTGGCCCCCCTCACGAGCAGTACTTC. This encodes CAIRLAGGPPHEQYF. V and J are TRBV10-3 and TRBJ2-7, with TRBD2 matching over 8 bases. Unmatched junction bases numbered 12, after V lost 6 bases and J lost 5 bases. The CDR3 totals 15 residues. CDR1 is ENHRY and CDR2 is SYGVKD in the germline V gene.

The chain joins TRBV7-2 to TRBJ1-4; a weak D match, TRBD1 (6 bases). This CDR3 has 15 amino acids. V was pared by 6 bases and J by 7 bases, with 18 bases between. Germline V gene sequence: CDR1 SGHTA, CDR2 FQGNSA. The CDR3 loop reads CASRPNWQGSEKLFF. The CDR3 DNA reads as TGTGCCAGCAGACCGAATTGGCAGGGGAGTGAAAAACTGTTTTTT.

The rearrangement joins TRBV18 to TRBJ1-5, with 7 bases lining up with TRBD1. Germline V gene data show CDR1 as KGHSH and CDR2 as LQKENI. The length of the CDR3 is 15 residues. V lost 3 bases, J lost 9 bases, and 11 bases stayed unmatched. In DNA form, the CDR3 reads TGTGCCAGCTCACCGGGGCAGGGGGGACTGGGGCCCCAGCATTTT. Amino acid sequence: CASSPGQGGLGPQHF.

The chain links TRBV18 to TRBJ2-7, with 7 bases matching TRBD1. Trimming at V came to 6 bases and at J to 4 bases, leaving 9 bases not matched to a gene. Germline CDR1 is KGHSH and CDR2 is LQKENI. The CDR3 is made up of 14 amino acids. The CDR3 sequence: CASSPPGQRYEQYF. CDR3 in DNA: TGTGCCAGCTCGCCCCCGGGACAGAGATACGAGCAGTACTTC.

The V call is TRBV14, the J call TRBJ2-3; D gene ambiguous. The ends were cut back, 1 base at V and 1 base at J, with 3 bases in the middle. Germline CDR1 reads SGHDN; CDR2 reads FVKESK. The CDR3 extends over 13 amino acids. DNA for the CDR3: TGTGCCAGCAGCCAAGGCGGCACAGATACGCAGTATTTT. Amino acids: CASSQGGTDTQYF.

V usage is TRBV5-1 and J usage is TRBJ1-4, with D maybe TRBD1 (6 bases). The V end lost 2 bases, the J end lost 6 bases, and 11 bases lay between the germline ends. CDR1 SGHRS and CDR2 YFSETQ come from the germline V gene. This CDR3 comprises 14 residues. CDR3 region: CASSFGQRDEKLFF. The CDR3 bases are TGCGCCAGCAGCTTCGGACAGCGAGATGAAAAACTGTTTTTT.

The chain carries TRBV7-2 and TRBJ2-2; tentative D call: TRBD2 (6 bases). The V end was cut by 5 bases, the J end by 5 bases, with 18 bases between. Germline V gene sequence: CDR1 SGHTA, CDR2 FQGNSA. CDR3 length equals 16 residues. CDR3 in amino acids: CASSKRDFSLTGELFF. The CDR3 DNA reads as TGTGCCAGCAGCAAACGGGACTTTTCGCTAACCGGGGAGCTGTTTTTT.